This note documents a single TCR beta chain sequence. Enrollees, about 18 to 95 years old, lived in 24 US areas. Donors were grouped by their self-reported clinical history. The recovered donors of Cohort 3 showed two negative PCRs, clearance, or symptom resolution. The germline CDR1 and CDR2 sequences are SGHTA and FQGNSA. The CDR3 has 14 amino acids. Trimming shortened V by 1 base and J by 4 bases, and 7 bases separated the two germline ends. Repertoires were generated with immunoSEQ multiplex PCR, while TCRdb's copy carries only in-frame clones and drops some. The sample lists hundreds of thousands of clones; roughly 87% were seen once. This entry comes from a study of blood T cell repertoires in COVID-19. The wider study: Spain, Italy and the United States supplied samples that represented acute and convalescent COVID-19.

The source material was PBMCs or T cells enriched from blood (not recorded which). The TCR was taken from a woman in her 40s who had recovered from COVID-19. The J gene is TRBJ2-2, the V gene TRBV7-2; no definite D call. The CDR3 nucleotides are TGTGCCAGCAGCTTAGGGCAGGCCACCGGGGAGCTGTTTTTT. Translating it yields CASSLGQATGELFF.